The 29 T cell receptor beta chains below come from one sample, sequenced in a study of blood T cell repertoires in COVID-19. Data came from immunoSEQ multiplex PCR; TCRdb stores just in-frame clones and leaves some out. The sample lists approximately 330,000 clones, 70% to 90% occurring once. Sequencing used PBMCs or T cells enriched from blood (not recorded which). These TCRs come from a woman in her forties with acute COVID-19.

This clone was counted a few times. This chain links TRBV12-3 or TRBV12-4 with TRBJ1-1, with 7 bases that match TRBD1. The CDR3 consists of 13 residues. Losses at the gene ends were 5 bases for V and 2 bases for J; bases not matched to a gene: 2. CDR3 protein: CASSRGLNTEAFF. The DNA of the CDR3 is TGTGCCAGCAGTAGGGGGCTAAACACTGAAGCTTTCTTT.

This clone was counted a few times. The same CDR3 arises from other DNA sequences in this sample as well. The CDR3 bases are TGTGCCAGCAGCCTAACAGGGAACACTGAAGCTTTCTTT. As protein: CASSLTGNTEAFF. The genes are TRBV7-9 and TRBJ1-1; D possibly corresponds to TRBD1 (5 bases). This CDR3 contains 13 residues. V was clipped by 5 bases and J by 1 base, with 8 bases between them. Germline assignment: CDR1 SEHNR and CDR2 FQNEAQ (reference sequence).

The V call is TRBV10-3, the J call TRBJ2-1, with D perhaps TRBD2 (6 bases). Trimming cost V 3 bases and J 7 bases, with 16 bases left between them. Germline lookup yields CDR1 ENHRY and CDR2 SYGVKD. The CDR3 has 15 amino acids. The CDR3 DNA reads TGTGCCATCAGTGAACCGTCTAGCCGGGGGAATGAGCAGTTCTTC. It is translated as CAISEPSSRGNEQFF.

The chain is built from TRBV21-1 and TRBJ1-5. TRBV21-1 is assigned pseudogene status. This CDR3 has 14 amino acids. CDR3 sequence (DNA): TGTGCCAGCAGCAAATTGAGGGGCAATCAGCCCCAGCATTTT. Amino acid sequence: CASSKLRGNQPQHF.

The CDR3 spells CASSLPLAGREAAQYF. The CDR3 DNA reads as TGTGCCAGCAGCTTACCTCTAGCGGGGCGGGAGGCTGCGCAGTATTTT. This rearrangement joins TRBV7-8 to TRBJ2-3, with TRBD2 matching 9 bases. The germline V gene has CDR1 SGHVS and CDR2 FQNEAQ. CDR3 length: 16 amino acids. V shed 2 bases, J shed 10 bases, and the junction held 13 bases outside the gene matches.

This sequence joins TRBV11-1 and TRBJ2-7; 7 bases line up with TRBD2. The CDR3 has 14 amino acids. The ends lost 3 bases at V and 2 bases at J; junction bases unmatched: 4. CDR1 and CDR2 (germline): SGHAT, FQDESV (reference sequence). The CDR3, as DNA: TGTGCCAGCAGCTTCTCGGGAGGCACCTACGAGCAGTACTTC. Protein: CASSFSGGTYEQYF.

The gene calls are TRBV6-2 or TRBV6-3 and TRBJ2-3; D is undetermined. V was clipped by 5 bases and J by 6 bases, with 6 bases between them. Germline V gene data show CDR1 as MNHEY and CDR2 as SVGEGT. The CDR3 is 11 residues long. CDR3 loop: CASSNGDTQYF. In DNA form, the CDR3 reads TGTGCCAGCAGTAACGGGGATACGCAGTATTTT.

The chain recombines TRBV9 with TRBJ2-1, with TRBD2 as a possible D gene (6 bases). With 0 bases removed from V and 0 bases from J, the gap between germline ends came to 10 bases. Germline V lookup: CDR1 SGDLS, CDR2 YYNGEE. CDR3 length: 16 residues. CDR3 nucleotide sequence: TGTGCCAGCAGCGTAGCTCGGGGAGGCTCCTACAATGAGCAGTTCTTC. Residues: CASSVARGGSYNEQFF.

The chain uses TRBV7-9 and TRBJ2-7; 7 nucleotides agree with TRBD2. The CDR3 sequence is 15 residues long. Germline CDR1 and CDR2: SEHNR and FQNEAQ (reference sequence). Trimming took 4 bases from V and 5 from J; bases not matched to a gene: 11. The CDR3 loop reads CASSWGVTSTDEQYF. In DNA, the CDR3 is TGTGCCAGCAGCTGGGGGGTGACTAGCACTGACGAGCAGTACTTC.

This clone was detected only once. The CDR3 DNA sequence: TGTGCCAGCAGCCAAGAGGTCCCGTGTCTAGCGGACAATGAGCAGTTCTTC. Residues: CASSQEVPCLADNEQFF. The chain couples TRBV3-1 (or the pseudogene TRBV3-2) to TRBJ2-1, with 7 positions matching TRBD2. The CDR3 covers 17 residues. V lost 0 bases, J lost 5 bases, and 10 bases stayed unmatched. The germline gives CDR1 LGHDT, CDR2 YNNKEL (reference sequence).

This chain uses TRBV9 with TRBJ2-2; TRBD1 aligns across 8 bases. Trimming cost V 5 bases and J 1 base; bases outside gene matches: 4. The CDR3 length is 15 residues. Germline CDR1 and CDR2: SGDLS and YYNGEE. The CDR3 loop reads CASRTGTGNTGELFF. As DNA, the CDR3 is TGTGCCAGCAGAACCGGGACAGGGAACACCGGGGAGCTGTTTTTT.

The J gene is TRBJ2-7, the V gene TRBV20-1, with a tentative D call TRBD1 (7 bases). The germline CDR1 and CDR2 sequences are DFQATT and SNEGSKA (reference sequence). The CDR3 is made up of 15 amino acids. V was cut by 3 bases and J by 0 bases, with 15 bases left in between. CDR3 amino acids: CSASGGTASSYEQYF. Written as DNA, the CDR3 is TGCAGTGCTAGTGGAGGGACAGCCTCCTCCTACGAGCAGTACTTC.

The V and J genes are TRBV3-1 (or the pseudogene TRBV3-2) and TRBJ2-1, with 8 bases fitting TRBD2. Germline trimming cut 4 bases from V and 0 bases from J; bases unmatched to any gene: 5. Germline V lookup: CDR1 LGHDT, CDR2 YNNKEL (reference sequence). The length of the CDR3 is 16 residues. The CDR3 loop is CASSPIAGSSYNEQFF. The CDR3 region has the DNA TGTGCCAGCAGCCCGATAGCGGGGAGCTCCTACAATGAGCAGTTCTTC.

As for this clone: Additional DNA sequences in this sample encode the identical CDR3. The chain combines TRBV5-1 with TRBJ2-5; 8 positions agree with TRBD2. Germline CDR1 is SGHRS and CDR2 is YFSETQ. CDR3 length: 14 amino acids. The V gene end was trimmed by 0 bases and the J gene end by 4 bases; junction bases not matched to a gene: 2. CDR3 coding DNA: TGCGCCAGCAGCTTGGAACGGGGGGGAGAGACCCAGTACTTC. As protein: CASSLERGGETQYF.

V gene TRBV3-1 (or the pseudogene TRBV3-2) combines with J gene TRBJ2-3; D possibly corresponds to TRBD1 (6 bases). Germline V gene sequence: CDR1 LGHDT, CDR2 YNNKEL (reference sequence). V was trimmed by 3 bases and J by 2 bases, leaving 18 bases between them. This CDR3 has 17 residues. The CDR3 region is CASSHPPGRGITDTQYF. The DNA of the CDR3 is TGTGCCAGCAGCCACCCGCCCGGCAGGGGCATCACAGATACGCAGTATTTT.

This clone came up a few times. J is TRBJ1-1 and V is TRBV13; D may be TRBD1 (5 bases). CDR1 and CDR2 from the germline V gene are PRHDT and FYEKMQ (reference sequence). The CDR3 loop spans 14 amino acids. The V end was cut by 2 bases, the J end by 8 bases, with 15 bases between. CDR3 sequence (DNA): TGTGCCAGCAGCTTATCGCGGGGGGAGTTGGAAGCTTTCTTT. It yields the protein CASSLSRGELEAFF.

V is TRBV19 and J is TRBJ2-3; D possibly corresponds to TRBD1 (5 bases). V gave up 8 bases and J gave up 3 bases, with 9 bases separating them. Germline lookup yields CDR1 LNHDA and CDR2 SQIVND (reference sequence). This CDR3 has 12 residues. CDR3 coding DNA: TGTGCCAGTGGGGCAGCAACAGATACGCAGTATTTT. Its protein product is CASGAATDTQYF.

The chain carries TRBV18 and TRBJ2-3; the D gene is possibly TRBD2 (7 bases). V was pared by 1 base and J by 3 bases, with 11 bases between. The CDR3 length is 15 residues. CDR1 and CDR2 (germline): KGHSH, LQKENI. The CDR3 reads CASSPLGGRTDTQYF. The CDR3 DNA sequence: TGTGCCAGCTCACCACTGGGGGGGCGGACAGATACGCAGTATTTT.

The gene calls are TRBV7-9 and TRBJ2-7; D ambiguous. CDR3 length equals 15 residues. With 3 bases removed from V and 0 bases from J, the gap between germline ends came to 12 bases. In germline, CDR1 is SEHNR, CDR2 FQNEAQ (reference sequence). The CDR3 spells CASSFGDTGSYEQYF. The CDR3, as DNA: TGTGCCAGCAGCTTCGGAGATACGGGCTCCTACGAGCAGTACTTC.

The chain combines TRBV5-1 with TRBJ1-1; 7 nucleotides match TRBD1. This CDR3 is 15 amino acids long. The V gene end was trimmed by 2 bases and the J gene end by 0 bases; junction bases not matched to a gene: 4. CDR1 is SGHRS and CDR2 is YFSETQ in the germline V gene. CDR3 sequence: CASSLLGGMNTEAFF. CDR3 DNA sequence: TGCGCCAGCAGCTTATTAGGGGGCATGAACACTGAAGCTTTCTTT.

A single count supports this clone. The chain uses TRBV7-8 and TRBJ1-4; 7 nucleotides align to TRBD1. Germline trimming cut 2 bases from V and 8 bases from J; bases unmatched to any gene: 11. There are 16 residues in the CDR3. Germline CDR1 and CDR2: SGHVS and FQNEAQ. The CDR3 bases are TGTGCCAGCAGCTTAAATCTACAGGGGATTAAGGAAAAACTGTTTTTT. This gives the protein CASSLNLQGIKEKLFF.

The chain recombines TRBV20-1 with TRBJ2-1; 10 nucleotides agree with TRBD2. CDR1 and CDR2 from the germline V gene are DFQATT and SNEGSKA (reference sequence). The CDR3 spans 17 residues. Trimming at V came to 3 bases and at J to 1 base, leaving 9 bases not matched to a gene. The CDR3 here is CSASKAGGTKSYNEQFF. The CDR3 region has the DNA TGCAGTGCTAGTAAAGCGGGAGGGACGAAGTCCTACAATGAGCAGTTCTTC.

The J gene is TRBJ2-5, the V gene TRBV29-1; 7 nucleotides match TRBD1. Per the germline V gene, CDR1 is SQVTM and CDR2 is ANQGSEA. The CDR3 is 12 amino acids. V shed 5 bases and J 5 bases; nucleotides not matched to a gene: 5. The CDR3 reads CSVRQGRETQYF. In DNA, the CDR3 is TGCAGCGTTCGACAGGGTCGGGAGACCCAGTACTTC.

CDR3 DNA sequence: TGTGCCAGCAGCCAAGGCCCCCGGGACAGTGTGTACGAGCAGTACTTC. Its protein is CASSQGPRDSVYEQYF. V and J are TRBV14 and TRBJ2-7; TRBD1 matches 7 bases. CDR1 is SGHDN and CDR2 is FVKESK in the germline V gene. The ends lost 1 base at V and 4 bases at J; junction bases unmatched: 10. This CDR3 has 16 amino acids.

The CDR3 loop reads CASLRVEGEISSYNEQFF. The DNA of the CDR3 is TGTGCCAGTCTACGGGTGGAAGGAGAAATCAGCTCCTACAATGAGCAGTTCTTC. V and J are TRBV24-1 and TRBJ2-1; no clear D gene. Trimming left V 11 bases short and J 0 bases short, with 25 bases between. The CDR3 has 18 amino acids. Germline V gene lookup returns CDR1 KGHDR and CDR2 SFDVKD.

DNA of the CDR3: TGTGCCAGCAGCTTAGCGGGACAGGGGATTTCACCCCTCCACTTT. Translating it yields CASSLAGQGISPLHF. J is TRBJ1-6 and V is TRBV7-6; 10 nucleotides align to TRBD1. Germline V CDR1 and CDR2: SGHVS, FNYEAQ. CDR3 length: 15 amino acids. With V trimmed by 0 bases and J by 9 bases, 2 bases remained unmatched. Combining the CDR3 with reference TRBV7-6 and TRBJ1-6 gives the whole variable domain GAGVSQSPRYKVTKRGQDVALRCDPISGHVSLYWYRQALGQGPEFLTYFNYEAQQDKSGLPNDRFSAERPEGSISTLTIQRTEQRDSAMYRCASSLAGQGISPLHFGNGTRLTVT.

The gene calls are TRBV15 and TRBJ1-4; no definite D call. The length of the CDR3 is 14 residues. Per the germline V gene, CDR1 is LNHNV and CDR2 is YYDKDF (reference sequence). The germline V and J ends were trimmed by 8 bases and 0 bases, with 10 bases remaining between them. The CDR3 sequence: CATGRDATNEKLFF. In nucleotides, the CDR3 is TGTGCCACCGGACGGGATGCAACTAATGAAAAACTGTTTTTT.

The chain recombines TRBV7-2 with TRBJ2-5; 8 positions agree with TRBD1. CDR3 length equals 14 residues. Losses at the gene ends were 5 bases for V and 1 base for J; bases not matched to a gene: 3. Germline V gene sequence: CDR1 SGHTA, CDR2 FQGNSA. CDR3 in amino acids: CASSTQGGQETQYF. The DNA of the CDR3 is TGTGCCAGCAGCACACAGGGGGGCCAAGAGACCCAGTACTTC.

The chain combines TRBV29-1 with TRBJ2-2, with 8 nucleotides matching TRBD1. CDR3 length: 15 residues. V gave up 8 bases and J gave up 1 base; unmatched junction bases: 9. Germline CDR1 reads SQVTM; CDR2 reads ANQGSEA. CDR3 bases: TGCAGCATCCGGACCGGGACAGGGAACACCGGGGAGCTGTTTTTT. Protein: CSIRTGTGNTGELFF.